These T cell receptor beta chains were read from a single sample in a study of T cell responses to AZD1222 COVID-19 vaccine. TCRdb's copy holds only in-frame clones and misses some; the assay was immunoSEQ multiplex PCR. The table records tens of thousands of clones, approximately 87% of them present only once. The material sequenced was peripheral blood, taken 28 days after the second AZD1222 dose. The receptors come from an adult who received the AZD1222 COVID-19 vaccine. Each CDR3 is given with its conserved first and last residue. The D gene is left open where the match is weak.

D: TRBD1; V: TRBV24-1; J: TRBJ2-7; CDR3: CATSDPGGTNEQYF
D: .; V: TRBV5-4; J: TRBJ1-2; CDR3: CASSLGQGLDGYTF
D: .; V: TRBV2; J: TRBJ1-5; CDR3: CASSGVTGNQPQHF
D: .; V: TRBV30; J: TRBJ2-3; CDR3: CAWWRGSTDTQYF
D: .; V: TRBV3-1/TRBV3-2; J: TRBJ2-7; CDR3: CASSQDRRTAQYF
D: .; V: TRBV11-3; J: TRBJ2-7; CDR3: CASSFGPAGEQYF
D: .; V: TRBV12-3/TRBV12-4; J: TRBJ2-3; CDR3: CASSLERGTQYF
D: .; V: TRBV28; J: TRBJ1-2; CDR3: CASSLGQNYGYTF
D: .; V: TRBV5-4; J: TRBJ1-1; CDR3: CASSLGGGVRLNTEAFF
D: .; V: TRBV5-1; J: TRBJ2-7; CDR3: CASLTGPSMENEQYF
D: .; V: TRBV9; J: TRBJ2-5; CDR3: CASSVLDQGQTQYF
D: .; V: TRBV5-1; J: TRBJ2-7; CDR3: CASSYIRGKIGSYEQYF
D: .; V: TRBV10-3; J: TRBJ1-6; CDR3: CAISSSGVADSPLHF
D: TRBD1; V: TRBV5-8; J: TRBJ2-1; CDR3: CASSRQGSGSYNEQFF
D: .; V: TRBV9; J: TRBJ1-6; CDR3: CASSSGPGRASGNSPLHF
D: .; V: TRBV6-5; J: TRBJ2-7; CDR3: CASSYSGEQYF
D: TRBD1; V: TRBV28; J: TRBJ1-2; CDR3: CASIQGTDAYGYTF
D: .; V: TRBV6-5; J: TRBJ2-4; CDR3: CASSYSRGAKNIQYF
D: .; V: TRBV4-2; J: TRBJ2-7; CDR3: CASSLGTPRGAYEQYF
D: TRBD1; V: TRBV19; J: TRBJ1-2; CDR3: CASRGQGTGYTF
D: .; V: TRBV5-4; J: TRBJ1-1; CDR3: CASSLQGGAEAFF
D: .; V: TRBV25-1; J: TRBJ1-5; CDR3: CASSDSGNQPQHF
D: TRBD1; V: TRBV10-2; J: TRBJ1-2; CDR3: CASTPTGYGYTF
D: .; V: TRBV6-5; J: TRBJ2-1; CDR3: CASRLGTPSYNEQFF
D: TRBD1; V: TRBV7-2; J: TRBJ2-5; CDR3: CASSLAGGLPETQYF
D: .; V: TRBV12-3/TRBV12-4; J: TRBJ1-2; CDR3: CASSFRETYGYTF
D: TRBD2; V: TRBV28; J: TRBJ2-1; CDR3: CASSLGGEREQFF
D: .; V: TRBV4-1; J: TRBJ1-2; CDR3: CASSQEGRTVYGYTF
D: .; V: TRBV6-5; J: TRBJ1-1; CDR3: CAHQVGPDTEAFF
D: .; V: TRBV5-1; J: TRBJ2-7; CDR3: CASSPGTPSGEQYF
D: TRBD2; V: TRBV6-6; J: TRBJ2-3; CDR3: CAGSWGGRDTQYF
D: .; V: TRBV4-1; J: TRBJ1-2; CDR3: CASSQKGGLVYGYTF
D: TRBD2; V: TRBV7-9; J: TRBJ2-3; CDR3: CSASGVTDTQYF
D: .; V: TRBV5-1; J: TRBJ2-7; CDR3: CASSSGQSYEQYF
D: .; V: TRBV21-1; J: TRBJ1-3; CDR3: CASSSRQGAGNTIYF
D: .; V: TRBV15; J: TRBJ1-2; CDR3: CATSRTKGGVSYTF
D: .; V: TRBV7-9; J: TRBJ1-5; CDR3: CASSWDLNQPQHF
D: .; V: TRBV15; J: TRBJ2-5; CDR3: CATSNRRGETQYF
D: TRBD1; V: TRBV5-1; J: TRBJ2-7; CDR3: CASTPGQGANEQYF
D: TRBD2; V: TRBV2; J: TRBJ2-7; CDR3: CASTPSEAGYSYEQYF
D: .; V: TRBV9; J: TRBJ1-6; CDR3: CASSVTGSPLHF
D: TRBD1; V: TRBV6-1; J: TRBJ2-5; CDR3: CASSDRGGVFETQYF
D: .; V: TRBV5-1; J: TRBJ1-2; CDR3: CASSLTAGLKYGYTF
D: .; V: TRBV12-3/TRBV12-4; J: TRBJ2-7; CDR3: CASSFEGFEQYF
D: .; V: TRBV14; J: TRBJ1-3; CDR3: CASSQAPTVGSTIYF
D: .; V: TRBV7-9; J: TRBJ2-7; CDR3: CASSLSGGYEQYF
D: .; V: TRBV24-1; J: TRBJ2-2; CDR3: CATRSAAGGPRETGELFF
D: .; V: TRBV4-1; J: TRBJ2-7; CDR3: CASSLTFGGSYEQYF